One and the same sample provided the 29 T cell receptor beta chains below, sequenced in a study of blood T cell repertoires in COVID-19. TCRdb's copy holds only in-frame clones and misses some; the assay was immunoSEQ multiplex PCR. The table includes some 510,000 clones, 88% detected once. The sample comprised PBMCs or T cells enriched from blood (not recorded which). The receptors here all came from a woman aged 35 to 49 who had recovered from COVID-19.

The V call is TRBV28, the J call TRBJ2-5, with a possible D match to TRBD1 (6 bases). V lost 5 bases to trimming and J lost 5 bases, with 18 bases between them. Per the germline V gene, CDR1 is MDHEN and CDR2 is SYDVKM. The CDR3 has 15 amino acids. CDR3 sequence reads: CASSNRELFRETQYF. CDR3 nucleotide sequence: TGTGCCAGCAGTAACAGGGAACTCTTTAGGGAGACCCAGTACTTC.

The V and J genes are TRBV19 and TRBJ1-2; 7 bases match TRBD1. Germline assignment: CDR1 LNHDA and CDR2 SQIVND (reference sequence). The CDR3 has 16 residues. V dropped 2 bases and J dropped 4; count of bases not matched to a gene: 10. In nucleotides, the CDR3 is TGTGCCAGTAGTATACCCTTCGGACAGGCCGGCTATGGCTACACCTTC. Its protein is CASSIPFGQAGYGYTF. The full variable domain, rest sourced from reference TRBV19 and TRBJ1-2, is DGGITQSPKYLFRKEGQNVTLSCEQNLNHDAMYWYRQDPGQGLRLIYYSQIVNDFQKGDIAEGYSVSREKKESFPLTVTSAQKNPTAFYLCASSIPFGQAGYGYTFGSGTRLTVV.

The chain has TRBV5-1 and TRBJ2-3; D is perhaps TRBD2 (5 bases). CDR1 is SGHRS and CDR2 is YFSETQ in the germline V gene. The CDR3 is 15 amino acids. Trimming cost V 1 base and J 0 bases, with 9 bases left between them. The CDR3 DNA follows: TGCGCCAGCAGCTTGAACGTAGCGAGCACAGATACGCAGTATTTT. Translated: CASSLNVASTDTQYF. The variable domain in full, with the rest retrieved from reference TRBV5-1 and TRBJ2-3, is KAGVTQTPRYLIKTRGQQVTLSCSPISGHRSVSWYQQTPGQGLQFLFEYFSETQRNKGNFPGRFSGRQFSNSRSEMNVSTLELGDSALYLCASSLNVASTDTQYFGPGTRLTVL.

The chain carries TRBV19 and TRBJ1-5, with 8 bases matching TRBD1. CDR1 LNHDA and CDR2 SQIVND come from the germline V gene (reference sequence). This CDR3 is 16 amino acids long. Trimming at V came to 8 bases and at J to 3 bases, leaving 12 bases not matched to a gene. The CDR3 sequence: CASADRAGDYNQPQHF. In DNA form, the CDR3 reads TGTGCCAGTGCGGACAGGGCCGGAGATTACAATCAGCCCCAGCATTTT.

V and J are TRBV4-2 and TRBJ2-1; TRBD2 matches 11 bases. This CDR3 spans 17 amino acids. The V segment lost 3 bases and the J segment 6 bases; nucleotides outside the gene matches: 10. The germline gives CDR1 LGHNA, CDR2 YNFKEQ. CDR3 nucleotide sequence: TGTGCCAGCAGCCAGGCTGGACTAGCGGGCCCCATCAATGAGCAGTTCTTC. Its translation: CASSQAGLAGPINEQFF.

This clone was seen only a few times. The J gene is TRBJ1-2, the V gene TRBV11-2, with 7 nucleotides matching TRBD1. V was clipped by 3 bases and J by 5 bases; unmatched bases: 9. The CDR3 is 15 amino acids. Germline V gene sequence: CDR1 SGHAT, CDR2 FQNNGV. The CDR3 here is CASSFDQGGTYGYTF. Here the CDR3 DNA reads TGTGCCAGCAGCTTCGATCAAGGGGGCACTTATGGCTACACCTTC. The full variable domain, rest sourced from reference TRBV11-2 and TRBJ1-2, is EAGVAQSPRYKIIEKRQSVAFWCNPISGHATLYWYQQILGQGPKLLIQFQNNGVVDDSQLPKDRFSAERLKGVDSTLKIQPAKLEDSAVYLCASSFDQGGTYGYTFGSGTRLTVV.

The chain combines TRBV7-2 with TRBJ1-1, with a tentative D call TRBD1 (6 bases). Germline CDR1 SGHTA, CDR2 FQGNSA. The CDR3 totals 16 residues. Trimming shortened V by 1 base and J by 7 bases, and 19 bases separated the two germline ends. For the CDR3, the DNA is TGTGCCAGCAGCTTAGGTCGCACAGGGCTAGGATATGAAGCTTTCTTT. It codes for CASSLGRTGLGYEAFF.

This chain links TRBV11-2 with TRBJ2-5; a possible D gene is TRBD1 (5 bases). CDR1 SGHAT and CDR2 FQNNGV come from the germline V gene. Trimming took off 5 bases at V and 3 bases at J, with 10 bases between the two ends. The CDR3 length is 13 residues. The CDR3 nucleotides read TGTGCCAGCAGCCTCGGCAGGGAAGAGACCCAGTACTTC. Translating gives CASSLGREETQYF.

J is TRBJ1-5 and V is TRBV6-5; D is ambiguous. V lost 7 bases and J lost 0, with 13 bases in between. The germline CDR1 and CDR2 sequences are MNHEY and SVGAGI. The CDR3 covers 15 residues. The CDR3: CASKSEGYSNQPQHF. The DNA of the CDR3 is TGTGCCAGCAAATCCGAGGGTTATAGCAATCAGCCCCAGCATTTT.

The chain uses TRBV19 and TRBJ2-1, with 9 nucleotides matching TRBD2. CDR1 and CDR2 from the germline V gene are LNHDA and SQIVND (reference sequence). This CDR3 is 13 amino acids long. Unmatched junction bases numbered 5, after V lost 7 bases and J lost 7 bases. CDR3 DNA: TGTGCCAGTAATGGGCTAGCGGGGAATGAGCAGTTCTTC. It codes for CASNGLAGNEQFF.

This clone appeared once. The genes are TRBV28 and TRBJ2-1; TRBD2 matches at 10 bases. Germline values: CDR1 MDHEN, CDR2 SYDVKM. The V and J ends lost 3 bases and 11 bases, in that order; junction bases with no gene match: 7. There are 14 residues in the CDR3. The CDR3 sequence is CASSFPQREGQQFF. CDR3 in DNA: TGTGCCAGCAGTTTCCCTCAGCGGGAGGGCCAGCAGTTCTTC.

A single count supports this clone. The chain uses TRBV6-5 and TRBJ2-1, with TRBD1 matching 7 bases. CDR3 length: 14 residues. J gave up 5 bases and V 0 bases, and 1 base lay outside the gene matches. Germline V gene sequence: CDR1 MNHEY, CDR2 SVGAGI. DNA for the CDR3: TGTGCCAGCAGTTACTCGGGACAGCACAATGAGCAGTTCTTC. It translates to CASSYSGQHNEQFF.

This chain connects TRBV19 to TRBJ1-2; tentative D call: TRBD1 (5 bases). With 3 bases removed from V and 4 bases from J, the gap between germline ends came to 12 bases. Germline V gene data show CDR1 as LNHDA and CDR2 as SQIVND (reference sequence). There are 14 residues in the CDR3. The CDR3 region is CASSILGQGYGYTF. CDR3 sequence (DNA): TGTGCCAGTAGTATTCTCGGGCAGGGCTATGGCTACACCTTC.

The chain has TRBV5-6 and TRBJ2-5; D perhaps matches TRBD1 (6 bases). The CDR3 extends over 14 amino acids. The germline CDR1 and CDR2 sequences are SGHDT and YYEEEE. The V gene lost 2 bases and the J gene lost 2 bases, with 10 bases spanning the gap. The DNA for the CDR3 is TGTGCCAGCAGCTTAAATCAGGGGCAAGAGACCCAGTACTTC. It codes for CASSLNQGQETQYF.

The CDR3, as DNA: TGTGCCAGCAGCTTGGGACAGGGGGGAAACCAGTACTTC. Protein: CASSLGQGGNQYF. The chain has TRBV7-8 and TRBJ2-7; TRBD1 matches 11 bases. The CDR3 covers 13 residues. The trim removed 3 bases at V and 10 bases at J, leaving 5 bases unmatched. Germline values: CDR1 SGHVS, CDR2 FQNEAQ.

V gene TRBV3-1 (or the pseudogene TRBV3-2) combines with J gene TRBJ1-3, with TRBD1 as a possible D gene (5 bases). Germline CDR1 reads LGHDT; CDR2 reads YNNKEL (reference sequence). Trimming pared 0 bases from V and 2 bases from J, leaving 8 bases between. CDR3 length: 15 amino acids. CDR3 in amino acids: CASSQDLGAGNTIYF. The DNA of the CDR3 is TGTGCCAGCAGCCAAGATCTAGGGGCTGGAAACACCATATATTTT.

This clone was found once. The chain carries TRBV6-1 and TRBJ2-7; no clear D. The CDR3 is 13 amino acids. CDR1 and CDR2 from the germline V gene are MNHNS and SASEGT. The V and J ends lost 2 bases and 4 bases respectively, with 9 bases between them. The CDR3 sequence is CASSELWSYEQYF. The CDR3 bases are TGTGCCAGCAGTGAACTGTGGAGTTACGAGCAGTACTTC.

The chain carries TRBV25-1 and TRBJ2-1; possible D gene TRBD1, 7 bases. The CDR3 spans 17 residues. V dropped 1 base and J dropped 0 bases, with 13 bases sitting between them. Per the germline V gene, CDR1 is MGHDK and CDR2 is SYGVNS. The DNA of the CDR3 is TGTGCCAGCAGTGAATGGGGCGGGGACAGCTCCTACAATGAGCAGTTCTTC. It specifies CASSEWGGDSSYNEQFF. The full variable domain, completed using reference TRBV25-1 and TRBJ2-1, is EADIYQTPRYLVIGTGKKITLECSQTMGHDKMYWYQQDPGMELHLIHYSYGVNSTEKGDLSSESTVSRIRTEHFPLTLESARPSHTSQYLCASSEWGGDSSYNEQFFGPGTRLTVL.

The chain is built from TRBV6-4 and TRBJ2-2; a possible D gene is TRBD2 (6 bases). The CDR3 runs to 14 residues. The ends were cut back, 0 bases at V and 6 bases at J, with 8 bases in the middle. CDR1 is MRHNA and CDR2 is SNTAGT in the germline V gene. CDR3 residues: CASSDSTSPGELFF. CDR3 sequence (DNA): TGTGCCAGCAGTGACTCAACTAGCCCCGGGGAGCTGTTTTTT.

The gene calls are TRBV2 and TRBJ2-5, with D possibly matching TRBD1 (5 bases). The CDR3 consists of 15 residues. CDR1 is SNHLY, CDR2 FYNNEI, per germline. Trimming pared 7 bases from V and 2 bases from J, leaving 17 bases between. CDR3 in DNA: TGTGCCAGCAAGAGTCCAGGGATAAATCAAGAGACCCAGTACTTC. Translation: CASKSPGINQETQYF.

The chain links TRBV6-5 to TRBJ2-7; a possible D gene is TRBD2 (6 bases). This CDR3 comprises 13 residues. From germline, CDR1 is MNHEY and CDR2 SVGAGI. The ends were cut back, 1 base at V and 6 bases at J, with 10 bases in the middle. CDR3 sequence reads: CASSYYGTSEQYF. Written as DNA, the CDR3 is TGTGCCAGCAGTTACTACGGGACTTCCGAGCAGTACTTC.

The chain links TRBV4-1 to TRBJ2-7; D might be TRBD1 (6 bases). The CDR3 sequence is 17 residues long. From germline, CDR1 is MGHRA and CDR2 YSYEKL. V dropped 0 bases and J dropped 0 bases, with 15 bases sitting between them. CDR3 sequence reads: CASSQDASGDSSYEQYF. CDR3 nucleotide sequence: TGCGCCAGCAGCCAAGACGCCTCAGGGGATAGCTCCTACGAGCAGTACTTC.

The chain uses TRBV24-1 and TRBJ2-1; tentatively, D is TRBD2 (6 bases). This CDR3 contains 16 residues. V lost 2 bases and J lost 5, with 15 bases in between. Germline V gene data show CDR1 as KGHDR and CDR2 as SFDVKD. Here the CDR3 reads CATSDYLAGKNNEQFF. The DNA for the CDR3 is TGTGCCACCAGTGATTACCTGGCGGGAAAAAACAATGAGCAGTTCTTC.

Concerning this clone itself: This sample includes further DNA sequences coding for the same CDR3. The rearrangement links TRBV11-2 to TRBJ1-1; 9 bases line up with TRBD1. CDR1 SGHAT and CDR2 FQNNGV come from the germline V gene. The CDR3 consists of 14 residues. Trimming removed 3 bases from V and 2 bases from J; junction bases left unmatched: 1. The CDR3: CASSLGQGNTEAFF. The CDR3 nucleotides read TGTGCCAGCAGCTTGGGACAGGGAAACACTGAAGCTTTCTTT.

This chain uses TRBV19 with TRBJ1-5; 8 positions match TRBD1. V lost 1 base to trimming and J lost 0 bases; unmatched junction nucleotides: 2. CDR1 LNHDA and CDR2 SQIVND come from the germline V gene (reference sequence). This CDR3 spans 16 amino acids. Written as DNA, the CDR3 is TGTGCCAGTAGTATAGGGACAGGGATTAGCAATCAGCCCCAGCATTTT. It specifies CASSIGTGISNQPQHF.

The chain has TRBV18 and TRBJ2-3; 7 positions agree with TRBD1. With 3 bases clipped from V and 6 bases from J, the junction kept 6 bases outside the gene matches. The CDR3 spans 14 residues. From germline, CDR1 is KGHSH and CDR2 LQKENI. DNA of the CDR3: TGTGCCAGCTCACCGGCGACAGGGTTGGATACGCAGTATTTT. Its translation is CASSPATGLDTQYF.

The chain recombines TRBV7-2 with TRBJ2-2; 7 bases fit TRBD1. V lost 5 bases and J lost 6; bases outside the gene matches: 9. CDR1 and CDR2 (germline): SGHTA, FQGNSA. This CDR3 spans 15 amino acids. CDR3 loop: CASSMRQGSAGELFF. The CDR3 DNA reads as TGTGCCAGCAGCATGAGACAGGGTTCGGCCGGGGAGCTGTTTTTT. Complete variable domain (other parts from reference TRBV7-2 and TRBJ2-2): GAGVSQSPSNKVTEKGKDVELRCDPISGHTALYWYRQSLGQGLEFLIYFQGNSAPDKSGLPSDRFSAERTGGSVSTLTIQRTQQEDSAVYLCASSMRQGSAGELFFGEGSRLTVL.

This clone occurred a few times. This sequence joins TRBV7-2 and TRBJ1-5; D not resolved. The CDR3 sequence is 13 residues long. V lost 1 base to trimming and J lost 6 bases, with 7 bases between them. Germline V lookup: CDR1 SGHTA, CDR2 FQGNSA. The CDR3 loop reads CASSLDFVQPQHF. DNA for the CDR3: TGTGCCAGCAGCTTAGATTTCGTTCAGCCCCAGCATTTT.

The chain carries TRBV5-1 and TRBJ2-5, with 8 bases that match TRBD1. Germline V gene sequence: CDR1 SGHRS, CDR2 YFSETQ. CDR3 size: 15 residues. The trim removed 0 bases at V and 3 bases at J, leaving 4 bases unmatched. The CDR3 loop is CASSLGDRLEETQYF. DNA of the CDR3: TGCGCCAGCAGCTTGGGGGACAGGCTAGAAGAGACCCAGTACTTC.